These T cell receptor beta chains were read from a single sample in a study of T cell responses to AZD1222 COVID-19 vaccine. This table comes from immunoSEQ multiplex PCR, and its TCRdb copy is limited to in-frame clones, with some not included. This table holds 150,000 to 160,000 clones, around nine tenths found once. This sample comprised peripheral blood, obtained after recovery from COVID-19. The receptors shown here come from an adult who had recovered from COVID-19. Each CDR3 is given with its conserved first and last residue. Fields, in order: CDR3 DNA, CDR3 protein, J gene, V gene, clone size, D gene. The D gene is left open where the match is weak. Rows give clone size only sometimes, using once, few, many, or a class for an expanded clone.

CDR3nt: TGTGCCACCAGCAGATCCTTCGGGGCCGGGACTAATGAAAAACTGTTTTTT
CDR3aa: CATSRSFGAGTNEKLFF
j_gene: TRBJ1-4
v_gene: TRBV15
abundance: .
d_gene: .

CDR3nt: TGTGCCAGCAGCTTCCTTACAGGGGCGAACACCGGGGAGCTGTTTTTT
CDR3aa: CASSFLTGANTGELFF
j_gene: TRBJ2-2
v_gene: TRBV7-9
abundance: few
d_gene: TRBD1

CDR3nt: TGTGCCAGCAGCCCACTAGCGGGGGCTAGCACAGATACGCAGTATTTT
CDR3aa: CASSPLAGASTDTQYF
j_gene: TRBJ2-3
v_gene: TRBV3-1/TRBV3-2
abundance: .
d_gene: TRBD2

CDR3nt: TGTGCCAGCAGCTTTGACACAAGAAACACCATATATTTT
CDR3aa: CASSFDTRNTIYF
j_gene: TRBJ1-3
v_gene: TRBV5-6
abundance: .
d_gene: .

CDR3nt: TGTGCCAGCAGCCCGGAGCAGGGAGAACAGCCCCAGCATTTT
CDR3aa: CASSPEQGEQPQHF
j_gene: TRBJ1-5
v_gene: TRBV9
abundance: .
d_gene: .

CDR3nt: TGTGCCAGCAGCCAAGAGGGACAGGGACAAGAGACCCAGTACTTC
CDR3aa: CASSQEGQGQETQYF
j_gene: TRBJ2-5
v_gene: TRBV4-2
abundance: .
d_gene: TRBD1

CDR3nt: TGTGCCAGCAGCGTAGAGGGGGGGGCCCCCACCGGGGAGCTGTTTTTT
CDR3aa: CASSVEGGAPTGELFF
j_gene: TRBJ2-2
v_gene: TRBV9
abundance: .
d_gene: .

CDR3nt: TGCAGCGTCCCTTTGGGTCAATCCACCACAGATACGCAGTATTTT
CDR3aa: CSVPLGQSTTDTQYF
j_gene: TRBJ2-3
v_gene: TRBV29-1
abundance: .
d_gene: .

CDR3nt: TGCGCCAGCAGTCCGACGGAAAACTCCTACGAGCAGTACTTC
CDR3aa: CASSPTENSYEQYF
j_gene: TRBJ2-7
v_gene: TRBV23-1
abundance: .
d_gene: .

CDR3nt: TGTGCCATCAGGGGGACAGAAATGAACACTGAAGCTTTCTTT
CDR3aa: CAIRGTEMNTEAFF
j_gene: TRBJ1-1
v_gene: TRBV10-3
abundance: .
d_gene: TRBD1

CDR3nt: TGTGCCAGTAGTATAAGGGTTGAAGCTTTCTTT
CDR3aa: CASSIRVEAFF
j_gene: TRBJ1-1
v_gene: TRBV19
abundance: .
d_gene: .

CDR3nt: TGTGCTAGTGGTTCCCGGGGCTCAAATTCACCCCTCCACTTT
CDR3aa: CASGSRGSNSPLHF
j_gene: TRBJ1-6
v_gene: TRBV12-5
abundance: few
d_gene: .

CDR3nt: TGTGCCAGCAGTGTTGCCTGGACAGTTTTTCAAGAGACCCAGTACTTC
CDR3aa: CASSVAWTVFQETQYF
j_gene: TRBJ2-5
v_gene: TRBV27
abundance: once
d_gene: .

CDR3nt: TGTGCCAGCAGCGAAGGGATAGCGAGCACAGATACGCAGTATTTT
CDR3aa: CASSEGIASTDTQYF
j_gene: TRBJ2-3
v_gene: TRBV6-1
abundance: .
d_gene: .

CDR3nt: TGCGCCAGCAGCTTGGCCCCCCAGGGTAACGACGAGCAGTACTTC
CDR3aa: CASSLAPQGNDEQYF
j_gene: TRBJ2-7
v_gene: TRBV5-1
abundance: .
d_gene: .

CDR3nt: TGCGCCAGCAGCCCGGAACAGGGGTGGTACGAGCAGTACTTC
CDR3aa: CASSPEQGWYEQYF
j_gene: TRBJ2-7
v_gene: TRBV5-1
abundance: .
d_gene: TRBD1

CDR3nt: TGTGCCAGCAGCTCTAGCGGCCTGAACACCGGGGAGCTGTTTTTT
CDR3aa: CASSSSGLNTGELFF
j_gene: TRBJ2-2
v_gene: TRBV11-3
abundance: .
d_gene: TRBD2

CDR3nt: TGTGCCACCCCAATCCGGGTTCAAGATACGCAGTATTTT
CDR3aa: CATPIRVQDTQYF
j_gene: TRBJ2-3
v_gene: TRBV28
abundance: .
d_gene: .

CDR3nt: TGTGCCAGCATTGAATACGGAAACACCATATATTTT
CDR3aa: CASIEYGNTIYF
j_gene: TRBJ1-3
v_gene: TRBV12-3/TRBV12-4
abundance: .
d_gene: .

CDR3nt: TGCGCCAGCAGCAGAGACAGCTCCTACAATGAGCAGTTCTTC
CDR3aa: CASSRDSSYNEQFF
j_gene: TRBJ2-1
v_gene: TRBV5-1
abundance: .
d_gene: .

CDR3nt: TGTGCCACCAGCAGAGATCTCCAGGGGGCAGAAGAGTATCAGCCCCAGCATTTT
CDR3aa: CATSRDLQGAEEYQPQHF
j_gene: TRBJ1-5
v_gene: TRBV15
abundance: .
d_gene: TRBD1

CDR3nt: TGTGCCAGCTCCCTCGACATTACCCTGGACCCCCAGCATTTT
CDR3aa: CASSLDITLDPQHF
j_gene: TRBJ1-5
v_gene: TRBV18
abundance: .
d_gene: .

CDR3nt: TGTGCCAGCAGCCAAGATCAAACTAGCAGGGATACGCAGTATTTT
CDR3aa: CASSQDQTSRDTQYF
j_gene: TRBJ2-3
v_gene: TRBV3-1/TRBV3-2
abundance: .
d_gene: .

CDR3nt: TGTGCCAGCAGCTCCCCCCAAGTCACAGGGCCCTACGAGCAGTACTTC
CDR3aa: CASSSPQVTGPYEQYF
j_gene: TRBJ2-7
v_gene: TRBV7-2
abundance: .
d_gene: .

CDR3nt: TGTGCCAGCAGTTACTTATCGGGACAGGGCACAGATACGCAGTATTTT
CDR3aa: CASSYLSGQGTDTQYF
j_gene: TRBJ2-3
v_gene: TRBV6-5
abundance: .
d_gene: TRBD1

CDR3nt: TGTGCCAGCAGCTTTACGGGAGGCAATCAGCCCCAGCATTTT
CDR3aa: CASSFTGGNQPQHF
j_gene: TRBJ1-5
v_gene: TRBV7-2
abundance: .
d_gene: .

CDR3nt: TGTGCCAGCAGCTCGCCAGGGGAGGGCGGCAATCAGCCCCAGCATTTT
CDR3aa: CASSSPGEGGNQPQHF
j_gene: TRBJ1-5
v_gene: TRBV16
abundance: .
d_gene: .

CDR3nt: TGCGCCAGCAGCCAAGAACAGACTACTAACAGGCCCCAGCATTTT
CDR3aa: CASSQEQTTNRPQHF
j_gene: TRBJ1-5
v_gene: TRBV4-1
abundance: .
d_gene: .

CDR3nt: TGTGCCAGCAGCTGGCTTCGGTTAGGGGATGATGGCTACACCTTC
CDR3aa: CASSWLRLGDDGYTF
j_gene: TRBJ1-2
v_gene: TRBV7-9
abundance: .
d_gene: .

CDR3nt: TGTGCCAGCAGCAAAAACCGGGACTCCTCCTACGAGCAGTACTTC
CDR3aa: CASSKNRDSSYEQYF
j_gene: TRBJ2-7
v_gene: TRBV11-2
abundance: .
d_gene: .

CDR3nt: TGTGCCAGCAGCGGGACTAACGGCTTCGGGGAGCTGTTTTTT
CDR3aa: CASSGTNGFGELFF
j_gene: TRBJ2-2
v_gene: TRBV7-3
abundance: once
d_gene: TRBD2

CDR3nt: TGTGCCAGTAGTGTTAGCGGGAGCACAGATACGCAGTATTTT
CDR3aa: CASSVSGSTDTQYF
j_gene: TRBJ2-3
v_gene: TRBV19
abundance: .
d_gene: TRBD2

CDR3nt: TGTGCCAGCAGTTACCGACTAGCGGGAGATGAGACCCAGTACTTC
CDR3aa: CASSYRLAGDETQYF
j_gene: TRBJ2-5
v_gene: TRBV6-5
abundance: .
d_gene: TRBD2

CDR3nt: TGTGCCAGCAGCCCTGCGGGACAGGGATCTGGCTACACCTTC
CDR3aa: CASSPAGQGSGYTF
j_gene: TRBJ1-2
v_gene: TRBV7-3
abundance: .
d_gene: TRBD1

CDR3nt: TGTGCCAGCAGCTTAGCGGTGGCTAGCGGGTTCAATGAGCAGTTCTTC
CDR3aa: CASSLAVASGFNEQFF
j_gene: TRBJ2-1
v_gene: TRBV7-6
abundance: .
d_gene: TRBD2

CDR3nt: TGTGCCAGCAGCTTAGACAGCAATGCGAACACCGGGGAGCTGTTTTTT
CDR3aa: CASSLDSNANTGELFF
j_gene: TRBJ2-2
v_gene: TRBV7-2
abundance: .
d_gene: .

CDR3nt: TGTGCCAGCAGAGACGCAACCAGGGGTGGCTACACCTTC
CDR3aa: CASRDATRGGYTF
j_gene: TRBJ1-2
v_gene: TRBV6-5
abundance: .
d_gene: .

CDR3nt: TGTGCCAGCAGTTTAGCTCGGGGGCAAAGCTCCTACAATGAGCAGTTCTTC
CDR3aa: CASSLARGQSSYNEQFF
j_gene: TRBJ2-1
v_gene: TRBV27
abundance: .
d_gene: .

CDR3nt: TGTGCCAGTAGTATAGGTTGGCAGGAGAACATCTATGGCTACACCTTC
CDR3aa: CASSIGWQENIYGYTF
j_gene: TRBJ1-2
v_gene: TRBV19
abundance: .
d_gene: .